The 27 T cell receptor beta chains listed next were all sequenced from one sample in a study of T cells after somatic rescue of genetic block. The protocol was immunoSEQ multiplex PCR, while the TCRdb copy is restricted to in-frame clones and leaves out a portion. The sample holds roughly 120,000 clones; about 90% are singletons and the top ten take about 1.5%. Sequencing was carried out using peripheral blood mononuclear cells (PBMCs). These receptor sequences come from a woman younger than 35.

This chain joins TRBV28 and TRBJ1-1; perhaps TRBD1 as D (6 bases). The CDR3 has 14 residues. V lost 2 bases and J lost 5, with 12 bases in between. Germline loops: CDR1 MDHEN, CDR2 SYDVKM. The CDR3 region has the DNA TGTGCCAGCAGTTTAAGGGTAAGGGGGACTGAAGCTTTCTTT. The encoded protein is CASSLRVRGTEAFF. The full variable domain, with the rest looked up from reference TRBV28 and TRBJ1-1, is DVKVTQSSRYLVKRTGEKVFLECVQDMDHENMFWYRQDPGLGLRLIYFSYDVKMKEKGDIPEGYSVSREKKERFSLILESASTNQTSMYLCASSLRVRGTEAFFGQGTRLTVV.

This clone came up once. The chain is built from TRBV9 and TRBJ2-3; D uncertain. Between the trimmed V and J ends, which lost 2 bases and 0 bases, there was a span of 10 bases. This CDR3 is 15 amino acids long. CDR1 and CDR2 from the germline V gene are SGDLS and YYNGEE. DNA for the CDR3: TGTGCCAGCAGCGTGTCAGGTCTGAGCACAGATACGCAGTATTTT. This gives the protein CASSVSGLSTDTQYF.

The table lists this clone with a few counts. The chain has TRBV19 and TRBJ2-7; no definite D call. Trimming took 0 bases from V and 3 from J, leaving 12 bases between them. The CDR3 runs to 15 residues. CDR1 and CDR2 (germline): LNHDA, SQIVND (reference sequence). The CDR3 DNA sequence: TGTGCCAGTAGTATAGACGTTGGCAGTAACTACGAGCAGTACTTC. This gives the protein CASSIDVGSNYEQYF.

The genes are TRBV18 and TRBJ2-2, with D perhaps matching TRBD1 (5 bases). V was trimmed by 5 bases and J by 2 bases, leaving 9 bases between them. The germline gives CDR1 KGHSH, CDR2 LQKENI. The CDR3 covers 14 residues. The DNA for the CDR3 is TGTGCCAGCTCAGACAGCATTAACACCGGGGAGCTGTTTTTT. It yields the protein CASSDSINTGELFF.

CDR3 in DNA: TGTGCCAGCAGCCCTACCGGGACTCTATACCAAGAGACCCAGTACTTC. This gives the protein CASSPTGTLYQETQYF. The chain has TRBV5-5 and TRBJ2-5, with TRBD2 as a possible D gene (6 bases). The germline V gene has CDR1 SGHKS and CDR2 YYEKEE (reference sequence). V dropped 4 bases and J dropped 0 bases, with 16 bases sitting between them. CDR3 length equals 16 residues.

The chain couples TRBV27 to TRBJ2-7; 12 bases fit TRBD2. CDR3 length: 17 residues. Germline assignment: CDR1 MNHEY and CDR2 SMNVEV (reference sequence). Trimming took 6 bases from V and 2 from J; bases not matched to a gene: 11. CDR3 sequence (DNA): TGTGCCAGCAGCCCATCGACTAGCGGGGGCCACCCCTACGAGCAGTACTTC. Translated, it gives CASSPSTSGGHPYEQYF.

This rearrangement joins TRBV7-9 to TRBJ1-1; no reliable D call. From germline, CDR1 is SEHNR and CDR2 FQNEAQ (reference sequence). The CDR3 has 14 residues. Trimming removed 10 bases at V and 0 bases at J, with 15 bases between. As DNA, the CDR3 is TGTGCCACCCACAAACAGATGATGAACACTGAAGCTTTCTTT. It specifies CATHKQMMNTEAFF.

V and J are TRBV7-9 and TRBJ2-3, with 13 bases matching TRBD2. Trimming cost V 4 bases and J 4 bases; bases outside gene matches: 5. Germline V gene lookup returns CDR1 SEHNR and CDR2 FQNEAQ (reference sequence). The CDR3 is 16 amino acids. CDR3 sequence: CASSSWTSGGSDTQYF. The DNA of the CDR3 is TGTGCCAGCAGCTCCTGGACTAGCGGGGGATCAGATACGCAGTATTTT.

The genes are TRBV9 and TRBJ1-4; D is uncertain. The CDR3 has 16 residues. Germline V gene sequence: CDR1 SGDLS, CDR2 YYNGEE. V was trimmed by 0 bases and J by 0 bases, leaving 9 bases between them. The CDR3 here is CASSVGRVATNEKLFF. CDR3 DNA sequence: TGTGCCAGCAGCGTAGGGAGGGTCGCAACTAATGAAAAACTGTTTTTT.

This chain links TRBV5-1 with TRBJ2-2; 13 bases are a match to TRBD2. Germline values: CDR1 SGHRS, CDR2 YFSETQ. With V trimmed by 0 bases and J by 4 bases, 9 bases remained unmatched. CDR3 length: 19 residues. The CDR3 spells CASSLAGTSGTLGTGELFF. Written as DNA, the CDR3 is TGCGCCAGCAGCTTGGCTGGGACTAGCGGGACCCTTGGCACCGGGGAGCTGTTTTTT.

The chain recombines TRBV28 with TRBJ2-5, with D perhaps TRBD1 (6 bases). CDR3 length: 14 residues. From germline, CDR1 is MDHEN and CDR2 SYDVKM. Trimming took off 6 bases at V and 1 base at J, with 12 bases between the two ends. In nucleotides, the CDR3 is TGTGCCAGCAGCTCCCGGACAGTCCAAGAGACCCAGTACTTC. Encoded protein: CASSSRTVQETQYF.

The rearrangement joins TRBV27 to TRBJ1-2; 7 bases line up with TRBD1. CDR3 length: 14 residues. CDR1 is MNHEY and CDR2 is SMNVEV in the germline V gene (reference sequence). The V gene end was trimmed by 8 bases and the J gene end by 4 bases; junction bases not matched to a gene: 10. CDR3 DNA sequence: TGTGCCAGCCGAAGATCACAGGGGAGCTATGGCTACACCTTC. This sequence encodes CASRRSQGSYGYTF.

This chain connects TRBV30 to TRBJ2-3; 10 bases align to TRBD2. V dropped 0 bases and J dropped 5; count of bases not matched to a gene: 5. Germline assignment: CDR1 GTSNPN and CDR2 SVGIG (reference sequence). The CDR3 has 15 residues. In nucleotides, the CDR3 is TGTGCCTGGAGTGTAGCGGGGGGGCGGCGAGATACGCAGTATTTT. This codes for CAWSVAGGRRDTQYF.

The chain joins TRBV6-5 to TRBJ2-7; TRBD1 matches at 7 bases. The junction had 6 bases not matched to a gene; V was cut back by 2 bases and J by 5 bases. The germline CDR1 and CDR2 sequences are MNHEY and SVGAGI. This CDR3 spans 14 amino acids. CDR3 sequence reads: CASSYATTGNEQYF. CDR3 bases: TGTGCCAGCAGTTACGCAACGACAGGGAACGAGCAGTACTTC.

A single count supports this clone. The V call is TRBV18, the J call TRBJ2-4; 9 bases map to TRBD1. The CDR3 consists of 13 residues. Trimming at V came to 3 bases and at J to 6 bases, leaving 0 bases not matched to a gene. The germline CDR1 and CDR2 sequences are KGHSH and LQKENI. The CDR3 coding sequence is TGTGCCAGCTCACCGGACAGGGGAAACATTCAGTACTTC. Translating gives CASSPDRGNIQYF.

The rearrangement uses TRBV27 and TRBJ1-6; no definite D call. The CDR3 is 16 amino acids. Trimming pared 3 bases from V and 9 bases from J, leaving 18 bases between. Germline V CDR1 and CDR2: MNHEY, SMNVEV (reference sequence). In nucleotides, the CDR3 is TGTGCCAGCAGTTTCCGCTGGGATGGGCCAATTTCACCCCTCCACTTT. Amino acids: CASSFRWDGPISPLHF.

V and J are TRBV5-5 and TRBJ1-4; 7 nucleotides align to TRBD1. Trimming at V came to 6 bases and at J to 7 bases, leaving 15 bases not matched to a gene. The CDR3 extends over 16 amino acids. The germline V gene has CDR1 SGHKS and CDR2 YYEKEE (reference sequence). CDR3: CASTGTVLDRGEKLFF. CDR3 bases: TGTGCCAGCACCGGGACAGTCTTAGATCGGGGTGAAAAACTGTTTTTT.

The chain recombines TRBV5-1 with TRBJ2-5; 8 nucleotides agree with TRBD2. V shed 1 base, J shed 4 bases, and the junction held 3 bases outside the gene matches. Per the germline V gene, CDR1 is SGHRS and CDR2 is YFSETQ. This CDR3 comprises 14 residues. The DNA for the CDR3 is TGCGCCAGCAGCTTGACGGGGGGGCCAGAGACCCAGTACTTC. As protein: CASSLTGGPETQYF.

This clone was detected only a few times. V usage is TRBV6-6 and J usage is TRBJ1-1; D is unclear. This CDR3 is built from 15 residues. V shed 0 bases and J shed 5 bases, with 13 bases lying between them. CDR1 MNHNY and CDR2 SVGAGI come from the germline V gene (reference sequence). The CDR3 DNA is TGTGCCAGCAGTTACTCGACCGGGCTTGGGACTGAAGCTTTCTTT. Its translation: CASSYSTGLGTEAFF.

This chain joins TRBV7-2 and TRBJ2-1; D remains ambiguous. The CDR3 is made up of 15 amino acids. V lost 1 base and J lost 4, with 11 bases in between. The germline V gene has CDR1 SGHTA and CDR2 FQGNSA. The DNA of the CDR3 is TGTGCCAGCAGCTTAGTACGGAGTACTTACAATGAGCAGTTCTTC. Its translation: CASSLVRSTYNEQFF.

J is TRBJ1-2 and V is TRBV7-2; D uncertain. In germline, CDR1 is SGHTA, CDR2 FQGNSA. The CDR3 sequence is 13 residues long. V was trimmed by 0 bases and J by 5 bases, leaving 7 bases between them. CDR3 amino acids: CASSLAPLYGYTF. The CDR3 DNA reads TGTGCCAGCAGCTTAGCGCCTCTTTATGGCTACACCTTC.

The chain couples TRBV5-1 to TRBJ2-1; D remains unclear. Germline assignment: CDR1 SGHRS and CDR2 YFSETQ. Trimming pared 1 base from V and 6 bases from J, leaving 5 bases between. The CDR3 is 12 residues long. CDR3 amino acids: CASSLPFNEQFF. CDR3 DNA: TGCGCCAGCAGCTTGCCCTTCAATGAGCAGTTCTTC.

The gene calls are TRBV7-3 and TRBJ2-1; TRBD1 aligns across 11 bases. Per the germline V gene, CDR1 is SGHTA and CDR2 is FQGTGA. After removal of 5 bases from V and 6 bases from J, the junction contained 9 bases not matched to a gene. CDR3 size: 16 residues. The CDR3 sequence: CASSPSRGTGGNEQFF. Here the CDR3 DNA reads TGTGCCAGCAGCCCGTCGCGCGGGACAGGGGGCAATGAGCAGTTCTTC.

The V and J genes are TRBV7-3 and TRBJ2-5, with D possibly matching TRBD1 (6 bases). Germline V gene sequence: CDR1 SGHTA, CDR2 FQGTGA. The CDR3 covers 15 residues. The germline V and J ends were trimmed by 5 bases and 4 bases, with 17 bases remaining between them. The chain's CDR3 is CASSNMTGSGETQYF. In nucleotides, the CDR3 is TGTGCCAGCAGCAACATGACAGGCTCGGGAGAGACCCAGTACTTC.

The chain links TRBV6-5 to TRBJ2-7, with TRBD2 matching 10 bases. V was pared by 5 bases and J by 3 bases, with 7 bases of the junction left unmatched. Germline V gene data show CDR1 as MNHEY and CDR2 as SVGAGI. This CDR3 has 15 residues. The CDR3 protein is CASSPASGGVYEQYF. CDR3 coding DNA: TGTGCCAGCAGTCCCGCTAGCGGGGGCGTCTACGAGCAGTACTTC.

This chain connects TRBV5-6 to TRBJ1-6, with 10 positions matching TRBD1. V was pared by 6 bases and J by 0 bases, with 3 bases of the junction left unmatched. This CDR3 spans 16 amino acids. The V gene's germline CDR1 is SGHDT and CDR2 YYEEEE. CDR3 nucleotides: TGTGCCAGCACGGGACAGGGGTCCTCCTATAATTCACCCCTCCACTTT. Translation: CASTGQGSSYNSPLHF.

The V call is TRBV11-3, the J call TRBJ2-7, with 8 bases matching TRBD2. This CDR3 has 17 amino acids. CDR1 SGHNT and CDR2 YENEEA come from the germline V gene. Losses at the gene ends were 1 base for V and 0 bases for J; bases not matched to a gene: 8. The CDR3 region is CASSLVGSGASSYEQYF. CDR3 coding DNA: TGTGCCAGCAGCTTAGTTGGTAGCGGGGCAAGCTCCTACGAGCAGTACTTC.